This T cell receptor (beta chain) emerged from a study of OX40 agonist ivuxolimab in advanced cancers. General study points: Among the lowest peripheral clonal expansion occurred in 0.1-3.0 mg/kg partial responders. Nonresponders, in some cases, also had low normalized T-cell clonal expansion.

As for this clone: Antigen specificity is unknown.

The CDR3 is 15 amino acids. Germline V lookup: CDR1 LNHDA, CDR2 SQIVND (reference sequence). Trimming took 5 bases from V and 3 from J, leaving 16 bases between them. TCRdb's table, derived via immunoSEQ multiplex PCR, lists solely in-frame clones and lacks some. The data contain 33,000 or so clones, approximately 89% of them singletons. This TCR was recovered from an adult with an advanced solid tumor such as melanoma, head and neck, liver or kidney cancer. V is TRBV19 and J is TRBJ1-1; a weak D match, TRBD1 (6 bases). The specimen comprised CD4+ or CD8+ T cells sorted from blood, sampled in a trial of the OX40 agonist ivuxolimab. CDR3 loop: CASSAYREWDTEAFF. The CDR3 DNA is TGTGCCAGTAGTGCATACAGGGAATGGGACACTGAAGCTTTCTTT.